This TCR beta chain was sequenced during a study of control samples from healthy donors and cancer patients. With 0 bases removed from V and 3 bases from J, the gap between germline ends came to 10 bases. Germline CDR1 reads SGDLS; CDR2 reads YYNGEE. This CDR3 is built from 14 residues. TCRdb's copy holds only in-frame clones and misses some; the assay was immunoSEQ multiplex PCR. Among roughly 150,000 clones listed, about 90% were seen once. This chain joins TRBV9 and TRBJ2-7; a possible D gene is TRBD2 (5 bases). The sequencing sample was made of blood. The source is a woman aged 30 to 39 in good health. CDR3 loop: CASSVGGSNYEQYF. The CDR3 DNA is TGTGCCAGCAGCGTAGGAGGGAGTAACTACGAGCAGTACTTC.